The TCR beta chain described here comes from a study of beta chain features in type 1 diabetes. The CDR3 totals 16 residues. Germline V gives CDR1 SGHDN, CDR2 FVKESK. V was trimmed by 1 base and J by 9 bases, leaving 19 bases between them. Sequencing targeted expressed TCRB transcripts, as all isolated RNA had been reverse transcribed. Naive, central memory and regulatory T cell samples produced a mean of approximately 4 million reads. TCRdb's copy holds only in-frame clones and misses some; the assay was immunoSEQ multiplex PCR. The repertoire holds hundreds of thousands of clones, with about an eighth as singletons. There are a few counts of this clone. What it binds is not known. Once sorted, every population was more than 95% pure. Study results and limitations: A possible short-template PCR bias applies equally to patients and controls. Significant though moderate, a shortening of TCRB CDR3s appeared in all four CD4+ subsets of Type 1 diabetes patients. Cells with high TCR expression could be over-represented when cDNA is sequenced.

This sequence was found in a man younger than 35 with type 1 diabetes. The sequenced sample consisted of naive CD4+ T cells from blood. The rearrangement links TRBV14 to TRBJ2-1, with D perhaps matching TRBD2 (6 bases). In DNA, the CDR3 is TGTGCCAGCAGCCAAGTTGGAGGGGAAACCAGAATTGAGCAGTTCTTC. Its translation is CASSQVGGETRIEQFF.